This T cell receptor beta chain was recovered during a study of T cell responses to AZD1222 COVID-19 vaccine. Study-level findings and limits: Only six AZD1222 recipients tested seropositive at baseline.

The data were produced by immunoSEQ multiplex PCR, yet TCRdb's version contains in-frame clones alone and is incomplete. The sample consists of 150,000 to 190,000 clones, 90% of them appearing once. Comments on this clone: The antigen remains unidentified.

The starting material was peripheral blood, obtained 28 days after the second AZD1222 dose. This clonotype was sampled from an adult who received the AZD1222 COVID-19 vaccine.

The chain's CDR3 is CASSSPWDRSNEKLFF. CDR3 nucleotide sequence: TGTGCCAGCAGTTCCCCATGGGACAGATCTAATGAAAAACTGTTTTTT. The chain combines TRBV28 with TRBJ1-4; 7 nucleotides line up with TRBD1. V shed 4 bases, J shed 3 bases, and the junction held 8 bases outside the gene matches. Germline CDR1 reads MDHEN; CDR2 reads SYDVKM. The CDR3 runs to 16 residues.